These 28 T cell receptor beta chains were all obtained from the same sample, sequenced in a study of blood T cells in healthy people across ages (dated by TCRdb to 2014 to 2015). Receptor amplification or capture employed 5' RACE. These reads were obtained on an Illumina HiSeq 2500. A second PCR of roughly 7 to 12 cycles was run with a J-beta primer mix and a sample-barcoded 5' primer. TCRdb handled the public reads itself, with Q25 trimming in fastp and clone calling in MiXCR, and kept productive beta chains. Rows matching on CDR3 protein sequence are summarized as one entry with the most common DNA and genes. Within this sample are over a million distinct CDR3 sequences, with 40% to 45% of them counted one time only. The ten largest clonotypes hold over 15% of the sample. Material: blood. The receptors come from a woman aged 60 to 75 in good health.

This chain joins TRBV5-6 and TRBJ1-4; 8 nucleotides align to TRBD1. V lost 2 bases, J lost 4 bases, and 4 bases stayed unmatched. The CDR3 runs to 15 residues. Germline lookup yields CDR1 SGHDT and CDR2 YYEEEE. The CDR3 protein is CASSFTGGNNEKLFF. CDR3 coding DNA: TGTGCCAGCAGCTTCACAGGGGGGAATAATGAAAAACTGTTTTTT.

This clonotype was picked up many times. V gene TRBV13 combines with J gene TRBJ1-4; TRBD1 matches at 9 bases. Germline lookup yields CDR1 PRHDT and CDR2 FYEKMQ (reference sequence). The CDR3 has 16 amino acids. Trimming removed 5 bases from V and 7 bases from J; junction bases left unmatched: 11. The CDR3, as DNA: TGTGCCAGCAGCCTAAGCCCGGGACAGGGATCTGAAAAACTGTTTTTT. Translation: CASSLSPGQGSEKLFF.

Here the CDR3 reads CASSYRTSGRGSGIQYF. CDR3 bases: TGTGCCAGCAGTTACCGGACTAGCGGGAGGGGGAGCGGCATTCAGTACTTC. The chain carries TRBV6-6 and TRBJ2-4, with 15 bases fitting TRBD2. Trimming removed 2 bases from V and 9 bases from J; junction bases left unmatched: 8. This CDR3 is built from 17 residues. The germline V gene encodes CDR1 MNHNY and CDR2 SVGAGI (reference sequence).

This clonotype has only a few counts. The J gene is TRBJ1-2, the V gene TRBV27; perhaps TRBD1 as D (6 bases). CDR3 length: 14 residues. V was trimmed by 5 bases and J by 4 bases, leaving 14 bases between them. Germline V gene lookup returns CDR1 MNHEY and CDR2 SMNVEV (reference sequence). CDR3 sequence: CASSGGPLIYGYTF. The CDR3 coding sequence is TGTGCCAGCAGTGGGGGCCCGTTAATCTATGGCTACACCTTC.

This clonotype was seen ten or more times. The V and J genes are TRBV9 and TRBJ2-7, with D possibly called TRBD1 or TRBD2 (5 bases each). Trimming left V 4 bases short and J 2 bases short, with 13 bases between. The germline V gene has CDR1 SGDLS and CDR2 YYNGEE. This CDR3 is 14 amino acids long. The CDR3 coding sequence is TGTGCCAGCAGCCCTAGAGGGACGGCCTACGAGCAGTACTTC. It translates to CASSPRGTAYEQYF.

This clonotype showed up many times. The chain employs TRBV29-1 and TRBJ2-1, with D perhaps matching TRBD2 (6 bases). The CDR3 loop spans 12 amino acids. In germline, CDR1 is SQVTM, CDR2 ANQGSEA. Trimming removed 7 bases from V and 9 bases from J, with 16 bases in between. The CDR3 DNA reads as TGCAGCGCCGATGGAGGGATAAGTGAGCAGTTCTTC. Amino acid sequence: CSADGGISEQFF.

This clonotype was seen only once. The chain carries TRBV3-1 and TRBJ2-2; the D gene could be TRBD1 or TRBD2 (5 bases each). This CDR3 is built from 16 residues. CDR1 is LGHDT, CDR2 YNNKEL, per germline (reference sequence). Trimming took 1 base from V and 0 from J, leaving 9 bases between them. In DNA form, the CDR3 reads TGTGCCAGCAGCCAAGGTGGGGGAACGAACACCGGGGAGCTGTTTTTT. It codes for CASSQGGGTNTGELFF.

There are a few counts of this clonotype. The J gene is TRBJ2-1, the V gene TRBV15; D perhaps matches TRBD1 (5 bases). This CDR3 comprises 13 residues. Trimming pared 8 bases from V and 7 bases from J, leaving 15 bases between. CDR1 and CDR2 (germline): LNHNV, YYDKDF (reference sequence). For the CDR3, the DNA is TGTGCCACCGGGCAGGGTGGTCGGAATGAGCAGTTCTTC. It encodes CATGQGGRNEQFF.

As DNA, the CDR3 is TGTGCCAGCAGTTTGATGGGTTCCTACGAGCAGTACTTC. Amino acid sequence: CASSLMGSYEQYF. The rearrangement uses TRBV27 and TRBJ2-7; D uncertain. The CDR3 covers 13 residues. In germline, CDR1 is MNHEY, CDR2 SMNVEV (reference sequence). Trimming removed 3 bases from V and 1 base from J, with 7 bases in between.

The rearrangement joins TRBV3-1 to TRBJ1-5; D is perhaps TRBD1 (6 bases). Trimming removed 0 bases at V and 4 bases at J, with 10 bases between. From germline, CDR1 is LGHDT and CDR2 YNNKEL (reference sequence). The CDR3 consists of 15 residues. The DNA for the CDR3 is TGTGCCAGCAGCCAAGATCGGGGGCAAAATCAGCCCCAGCATTTT. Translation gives CASSQDRGQNQPQHF.

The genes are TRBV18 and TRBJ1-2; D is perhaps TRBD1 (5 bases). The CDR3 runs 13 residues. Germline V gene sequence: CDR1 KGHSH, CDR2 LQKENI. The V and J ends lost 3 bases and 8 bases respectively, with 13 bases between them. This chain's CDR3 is CASSPGGASGYTF. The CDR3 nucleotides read TGTGCCAGCTCACCGGGAGGGGCCTCCGGCTACACCTTC.

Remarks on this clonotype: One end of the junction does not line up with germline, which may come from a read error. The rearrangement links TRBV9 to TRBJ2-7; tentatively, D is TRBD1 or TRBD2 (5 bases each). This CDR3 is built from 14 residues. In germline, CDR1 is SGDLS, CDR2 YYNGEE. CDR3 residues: CASSSDGTTYGQYF. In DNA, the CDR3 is TGTGCCAGCAGCTCGGACGGGACGACCTACGGGCAGTACTTC. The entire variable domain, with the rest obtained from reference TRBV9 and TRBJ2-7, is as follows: DSGVTQTPKHLITATGQRVTLRCSPRSGDLSVYWYQQSLDQGLQFLIQYYNGEERAKGNILERFSAQQFPDLHSELNLSSLELGDSALYFCASSSDGTTYGQYFGPGTRLTVT.

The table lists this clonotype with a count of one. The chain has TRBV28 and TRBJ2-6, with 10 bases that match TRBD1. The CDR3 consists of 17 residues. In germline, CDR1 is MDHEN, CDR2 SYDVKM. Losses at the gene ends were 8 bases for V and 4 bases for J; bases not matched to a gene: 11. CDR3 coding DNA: TGTGCCAGCGCTCCTCGGGACAGGGGCAAAGGGGCCAACGTCCTGACTTTC. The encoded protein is CASAPRDRGKGANVLTF.

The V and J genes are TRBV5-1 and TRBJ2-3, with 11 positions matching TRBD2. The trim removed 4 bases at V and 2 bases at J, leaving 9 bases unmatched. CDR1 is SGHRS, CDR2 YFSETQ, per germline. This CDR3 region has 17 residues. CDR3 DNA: TGCGCCAGCAGCGTAACCGGGACTAGCGGTATCACAGATACGCAGTATTTT. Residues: CASSVTGTSGITDTQYF.

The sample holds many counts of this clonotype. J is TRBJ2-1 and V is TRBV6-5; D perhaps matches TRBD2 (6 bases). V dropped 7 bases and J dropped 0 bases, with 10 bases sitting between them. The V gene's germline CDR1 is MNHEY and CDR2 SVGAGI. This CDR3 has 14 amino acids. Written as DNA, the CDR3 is TGTGCCAGCACGGACGGGAGCTCCTACAATGAGCAGTTCTTC. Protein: CASTDGSSYNEQFF.

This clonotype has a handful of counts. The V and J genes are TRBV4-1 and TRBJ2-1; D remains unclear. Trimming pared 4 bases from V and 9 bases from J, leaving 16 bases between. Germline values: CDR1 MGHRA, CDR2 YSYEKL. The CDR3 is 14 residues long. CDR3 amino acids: CASSLGPLEGEQFF. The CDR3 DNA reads TGCGCCAGCAGCCTCGGTCCCCTAGAAGGTGAGCAGTTCTTC.

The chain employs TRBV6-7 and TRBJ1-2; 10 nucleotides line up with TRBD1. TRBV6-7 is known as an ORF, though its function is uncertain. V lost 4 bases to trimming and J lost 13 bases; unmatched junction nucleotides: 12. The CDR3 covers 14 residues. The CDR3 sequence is CASSSNIGTGASTF. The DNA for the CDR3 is TGTGCCAGCAGTTCCAACATCGGGACAGGGGCCTCCACCTTC.

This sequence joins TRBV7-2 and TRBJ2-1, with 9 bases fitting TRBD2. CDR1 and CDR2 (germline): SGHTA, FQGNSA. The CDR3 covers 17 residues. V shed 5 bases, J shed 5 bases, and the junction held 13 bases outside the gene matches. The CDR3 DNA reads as TGTGCCAGCAGCGAAAACCCCCTAGCGGGAACTGACAATGAGCAGTTCTTC. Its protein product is CASSENPLAGTDNEQFF.

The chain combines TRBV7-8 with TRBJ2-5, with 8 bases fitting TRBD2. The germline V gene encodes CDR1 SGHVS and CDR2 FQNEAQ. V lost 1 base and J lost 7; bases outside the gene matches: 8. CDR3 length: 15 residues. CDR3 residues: CASSLGTGGGVTQYF. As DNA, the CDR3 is TGTGCCAGCAGCTTAGGCACGGGAGGGGGGGTGACCCAGTACTTC.

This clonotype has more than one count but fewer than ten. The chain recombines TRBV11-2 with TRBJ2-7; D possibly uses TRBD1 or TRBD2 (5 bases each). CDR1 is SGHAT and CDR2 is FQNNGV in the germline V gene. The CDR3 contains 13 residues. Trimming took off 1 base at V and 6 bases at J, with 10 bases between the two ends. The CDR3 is CASSLGEGFEQYF. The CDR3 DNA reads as TGTGCCAGCAGCTTAGGAGAGGGGTTCGAGCAGTACTTC.

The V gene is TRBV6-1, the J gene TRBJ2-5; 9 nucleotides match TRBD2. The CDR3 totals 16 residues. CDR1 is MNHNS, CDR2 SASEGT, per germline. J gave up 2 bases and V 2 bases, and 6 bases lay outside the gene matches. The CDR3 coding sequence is TGTGCCAGCAGTGAACTGTTGGCGGGAGGGCAAGAGACCCAGTACTTC. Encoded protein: CASSELLAGGQETQYF.

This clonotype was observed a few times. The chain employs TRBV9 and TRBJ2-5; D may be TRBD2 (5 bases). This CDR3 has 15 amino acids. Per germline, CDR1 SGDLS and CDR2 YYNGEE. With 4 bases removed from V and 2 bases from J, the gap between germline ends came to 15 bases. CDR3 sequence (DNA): TGTGCCAGCAGCCCCCGACTAAGCCCACAAGAGACCCAGTACTTC. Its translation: CASSPRLSPQETQYF.

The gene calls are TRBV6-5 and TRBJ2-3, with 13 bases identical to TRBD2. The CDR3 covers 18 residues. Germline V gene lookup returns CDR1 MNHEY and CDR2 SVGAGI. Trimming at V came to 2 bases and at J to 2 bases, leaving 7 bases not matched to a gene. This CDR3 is CASSYTELAGGNTDTQYF. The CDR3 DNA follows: TGTGCCAGCAGTTACACCGAACTAGCGGGAGGGAACACAGATACGCAGTATTTT.

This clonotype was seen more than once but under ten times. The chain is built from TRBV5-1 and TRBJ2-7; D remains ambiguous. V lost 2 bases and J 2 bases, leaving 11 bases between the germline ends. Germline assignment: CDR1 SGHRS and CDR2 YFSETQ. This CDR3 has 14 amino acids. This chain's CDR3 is CASSFQSDTYEQYF. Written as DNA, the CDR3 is TGCGCCAGCAGCTTCCAGTCGGATACCTACGAGCAGTACTTC.

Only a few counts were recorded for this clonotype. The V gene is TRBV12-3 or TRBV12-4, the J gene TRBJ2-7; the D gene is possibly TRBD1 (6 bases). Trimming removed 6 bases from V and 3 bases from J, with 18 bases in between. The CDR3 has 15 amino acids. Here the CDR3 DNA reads TGTGCCAGCAGAGCCACAGGGAAGATGGGCTACGAGCAGTACTTC. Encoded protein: CASRATGKMGYEQYF.

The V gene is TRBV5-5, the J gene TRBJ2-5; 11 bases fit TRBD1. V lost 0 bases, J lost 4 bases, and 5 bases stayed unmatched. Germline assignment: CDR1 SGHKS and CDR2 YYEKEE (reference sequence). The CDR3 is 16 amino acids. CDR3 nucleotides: TGTGCCAGCAGCTTGGGGGACAGGGGGGTGGGAGAGACCCAGTACTTC. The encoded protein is CASSLGDRGVGETQYF.

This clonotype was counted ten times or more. CDR3 protein: CASSLRGRINYEQYF. In nucleotides, the CDR3 is TGTGCCAGCAGTTTGCGGGGTAGAATCAATTACGAGCAGTACTTC. The chain joins TRBV12-3 or TRBV12-4 to TRBJ2-7, with a possible D match to TRBD2 (6 bases). The CDR3 loop spans 15 amino acids. Trimming removed 3 bases from V and 4 bases from J, with 16 bases in between.

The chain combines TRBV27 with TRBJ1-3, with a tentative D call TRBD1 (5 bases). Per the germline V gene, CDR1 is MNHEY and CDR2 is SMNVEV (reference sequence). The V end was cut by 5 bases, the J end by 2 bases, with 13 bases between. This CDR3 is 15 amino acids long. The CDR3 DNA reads TGTGCCAGCAGTACTCGTAACAGGCCTGGAAACACCATATATTTT. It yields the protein CASSTRNRPGNTIYF.